The next 2 T cell receptor beta chains were all read from a single sample in a study of blood T cell repertoires in COVID-19. TCRdb keeps only in-frame clones here, not all; method: immunoSEQ multiplex PCR. Here the sample spans approximately 93,000 clones, around 88% being singletons. Sequencing was performed on peripheral blood. The receptors stem from a man between 50 and 59 years old with COVID-19, enrolled during active disease.

This chain joins TRBV24-1 and TRBJ2-1; the match to TRBD2 covers 11 bases. CDR3 size: 16 residues. Per germline, CDR1 KGHDR and CDR2 SFDVKD. Germline trimming cut 5 bases from V and 7 bases from J; bases unmatched to any gene: 9. The CDR3 is CATSGHSGGASNEQFF. The CDR3 DNA reads TGTGCCACCAGTGGTCATAGCGGGGGGGCCAGTAATGAGCAGTTCTTC.

This sequence joins TRBV18 and TRBJ1-5; 7 nucleotides agree with TRBD1. Germline V gene lookup returns CDR1 KGHSH and CDR2 LQKENI. Trimming cost V 3 bases and J 6 bases; bases outside gene matches: 11. This CDR3 spans 16 amino acids. The CDR3 region has the DNA TGTGCCAGCTCACCTACCCAGACAGGGAACGGTCAGCCCCAGCATTTT. This encodes CASSPTQTGNGQPQHF.